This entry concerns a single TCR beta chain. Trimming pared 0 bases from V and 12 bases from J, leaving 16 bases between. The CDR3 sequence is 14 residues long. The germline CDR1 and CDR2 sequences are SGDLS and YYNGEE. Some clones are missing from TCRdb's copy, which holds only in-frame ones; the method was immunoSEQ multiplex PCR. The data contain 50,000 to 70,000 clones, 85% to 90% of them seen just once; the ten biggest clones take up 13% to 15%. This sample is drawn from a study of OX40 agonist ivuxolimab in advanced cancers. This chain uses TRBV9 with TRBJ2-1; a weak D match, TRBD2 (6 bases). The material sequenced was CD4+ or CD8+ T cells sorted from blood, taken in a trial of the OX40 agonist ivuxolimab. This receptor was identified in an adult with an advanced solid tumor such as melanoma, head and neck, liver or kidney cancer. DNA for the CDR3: TGTGCCAGCAGCGTAGATGTAGGGGACTCAAGGCAGTTCTTC. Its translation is CASSVDVGDSRQFF. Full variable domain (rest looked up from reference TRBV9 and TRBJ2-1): DSGVTQTPKHLITATGQRVTLRCSPRSGDLSVYWYQQSLDQGLQFLIQYYNGEERAKGNILERFSAQQFPDLHSELNLSSLELGDSALYFCASSVDVGDSRQFFGPGTRLTVL.